The 2 T cell receptor beta chains reported below all come from one sample, sequenced in a study of CD4 and CD8 cells across lung adenocarcinoma regions. TCRdb fed the PCR reads into MiXCR, producing one record per CDR3 protein. This repertoire shows about 11,000 distinct CDR3 sequences, 50% to 60% found once; its top ten account for about 88%. The sequencing sample was made of CD8+ T cells from the margin of a lung tumor. The receptor source for this set is a male donor with lung adenocarcinoma. The CD4 and CD8 labels of this study may be unreliable.

This clonotype was observed a few times. The chain carries TRBV6-1 and TRBJ1-2; D is undetermined. The CDR3 has 13 amino acids. V lost 6 bases, J lost 8 bases, and 16 bases lay in between. The germline CDR1 and CDR2 sequences are MNHNS and SASEGT. CDR3: CASSTPGFGGYTF. CDR3 nucleotide sequence: TGTGCCAGCAGCACGCCAGGTTTCGGCGGCTACACCTTC.

This clonotype appeared a single time. J is TRBJ1-1 and V is TRBV6-5; TRBD1 is a possible D gene (5 bases). Germline-derived CDR1 and CDR2 are MNHEY and SVGAGI. Trimming stripped 2 bases from V and 0 bases from J, with 13 bases between. This CDR3 spans 16 amino acids. CDR3: CASSYGGGWMNTEAFF. As DNA, the CDR3 is TGTGCCAGCAGTTACGGGGGAGGCTGGATGAACACTGAAGCTTTCTTT.